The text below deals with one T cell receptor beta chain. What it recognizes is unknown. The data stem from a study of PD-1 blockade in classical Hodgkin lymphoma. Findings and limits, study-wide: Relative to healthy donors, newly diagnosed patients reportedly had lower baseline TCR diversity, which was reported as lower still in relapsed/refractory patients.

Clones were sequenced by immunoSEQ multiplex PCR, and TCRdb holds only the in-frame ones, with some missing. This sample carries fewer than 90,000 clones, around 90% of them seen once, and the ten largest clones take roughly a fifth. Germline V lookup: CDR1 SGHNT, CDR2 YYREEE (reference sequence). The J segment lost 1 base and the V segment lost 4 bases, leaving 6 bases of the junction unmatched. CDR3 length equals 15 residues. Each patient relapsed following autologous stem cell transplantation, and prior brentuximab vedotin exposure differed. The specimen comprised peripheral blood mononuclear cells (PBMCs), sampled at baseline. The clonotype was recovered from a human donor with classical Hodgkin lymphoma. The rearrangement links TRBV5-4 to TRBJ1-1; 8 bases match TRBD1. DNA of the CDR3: TGTGCCAGCAGCCCACAGACAGGGGAGAACACTGAAGCTTTCTTT. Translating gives CASSPQTGENTEAFF.